This is a list of T cell receptor beta chains from one sample in a study of a mutant IDH1 vaccine in newly diagnosed glioma. These receptors are not linked to any known antigen. Clones were sequenced by immunoSEQ multiplex PCR, and TCRdb holds only the in-frame ones, with some missing. The sample has approximately 60,000 clones, over 70% seen once. This material consisted of PBMCs, taken from a glioma patient whose treatment included an IDH1 peptide vaccine. These receptors were obtained from a man in his forties with glioma. CDR3s include the opening cysteine and the closing phenylalanine or tryptophan. Each record gives: D gene, J gene, V gene, clone size, CDR3 DNA, CDR3 protein. D genes are given only for firm matches. Where a row states a size, it is once, few, many or the class of an expanded clone; other rows omit it.

D: -
J: TRBJ2-7
V: TRBV20-1
size: -
DNA: TGCAGTGCCGTCGACTACGAGCAGTACTTC
CDR3: CSAVDYEQYF

D: -
J: TRBJ1-2
V: TRBV7-8
size: -
DNA: TGTGCCAGCAGTGCAGGTCTCCGGGGCTACACCTTC
CDR3: CASSAGLRGYTF

D: -
J: TRBJ2-7
V: TRBV18
size: -
DNA: TGTGCCAGCTCACCACCTGTGGTCTACGAGCAGTACTTC
CDR3: CASSPPVVYEQYF

D: TRBD1
J: TRBJ2-5
V: TRBV5-1
size: -
DNA: TGCGCCAGCAGCTCGGGACACAGGGGTCAAGAGACCCAGTACTTC
CDR3: CASSSGHRGQETQYF

D: -
J: TRBJ1-5
V: TRBV6-6
size: -
DNA: TGTGCCAGCAGTTACTCTCTCTTTCAGCCCCAGCATTTT
CDR3: CASSYSLFQPQHF

D: TRBD1
J: TRBJ1-1
V: TRBV6-6
size: -
DNA: TGTGCCAGCAGCACTCCCGGGACAGTGAACACTGAAGCTTTCTTT
CDR3: CASSTPGTVNTEAFF

D: TRBD1
J: TRBJ1-3
V: TRBV6-5
size: -
DNA: TGTGCCAGCAGACGGACAGGTGACTTTGGAAACACCATATATTTT
CDR3: CASRRTGDFGNTIYF

D: TRBD1
J: TRBJ2-3
V: TRBV5-1
size: -
DNA: TGCGCCAGCAGCTTGGGGACAGGGGCTAGCACAGATACGCAGTATTTT
CDR3: CASSLGTGASTDTQYF

D: TRBD2
J: TRBJ2-7
V: TRBV19
size: -
DNA: TGTGCCAGTAGTGTGAAGTCGGCAGCGGGAGTTCTTTACGAGCAGTACTTC
CDR3: CASSVKSAAGVLYEQYF

D: -
J: TRBJ2-4
V: TRBV11-3
size: few
DNA: TGTGCCAGCAGCTTAAGTGGCAACATTCAGTACTTC
CDR3: CASSLSGNIQYF